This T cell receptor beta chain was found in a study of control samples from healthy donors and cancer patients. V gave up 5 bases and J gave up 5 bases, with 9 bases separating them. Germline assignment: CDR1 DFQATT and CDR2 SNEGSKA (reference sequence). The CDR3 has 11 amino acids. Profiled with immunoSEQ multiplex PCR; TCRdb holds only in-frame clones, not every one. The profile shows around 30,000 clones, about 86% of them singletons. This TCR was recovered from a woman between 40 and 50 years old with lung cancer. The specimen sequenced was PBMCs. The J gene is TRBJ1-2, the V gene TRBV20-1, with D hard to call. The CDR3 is CSASETYGYTF. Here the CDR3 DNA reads TGCAGTGCTTCCGAAACGTATGGCTACACCTTC.